The clone carrying this T cell receptor beta chain was observed at least ten times. What it binds is not known. These data belong to a study of T cells in Graves' hyperthyroidism and ophthalmopathy. Study outcomes and limitations: Researchers found most expanded thyroid clonotypes above 0.001 in blood as well.

This CDR3 region has 16 residues. V lost 4 bases, J lost 4 bases, and 12 bases stayed unmatched. Germline loops: CDR1 MNHEY, CDR2 SVGAGI. Amplified TCR beta CDR3 regions came from RNA transcripts. Primed by the HTBI set, a first-round RT-PCR was run on the TCR CDR3. TCRdb called the multiplex PCR reads again in MiXCR, with one record for every CDR3 protein. The sample shows roughly 180,000 distinct CDR3 sequences, over 7.5% of them seen only once. The J gene is TRBJ1-2, the V gene TRBV6-5; TRBD1 agrees at 7 bases. The specimen sequenced was blood. The TCR was taken from a young woman with Graves' hyperthyroidism that later progressed to Graves' ophthalmopathy. The CDR3 loop reads CASSSQPGQSSYGYTF. The CDR3 DNA follows: TGTGCCAGCAGTTCCCAGCCGGGACAGTCAAGCTATGGCTACACCTTC.